The clone carrying this TCR beta chain showed up many times. V gave up 5 bases and J gave up 0 bases, with 10 bases separating them. The CDR3 is 13 amino acids. Looked up from germline, CDR1 is DFQATT and CDR2 is SNEGSKA (reference sequence). Amplified regions were TCR beta CDR3 sequences from RNA transcripts. Using the HTBI primer set, a first-round RT-PCR was run on the TCR CDR3. In TCRdb, the multiplex PCR reads were re-called with MiXCR into one record per CDR3 protein. The sample includes more than 350,000 distinct CDR3 sequences, roughly 15% of them seen just once. This sample was taken from a study of T cells in Graves' hyperthyroidism and ophthalmopathy.

The gene calls are TRBV20-1 and TRBJ2-5, with D unresolved. The receptor's source is a woman aged 25 to 39 with Graves' ophthalmopathy. Specimen: blood. CDR3 loop: CSAAASYQETQYF. In nucleotides, the CDR3 is TGCAGTGCTGCTGCCTCGTACCAAGAGACCCAGTACTTC.